The sequence of this T cell receptor beta chain was determined in a study of T cells after yellow fever vaccination. Study-wide results and caveats: A small share of clonotypes appeared in both CD4 and CD8 compartments. The study re-detected most primary-vaccination clones after the booster (nearly 97% CD4, just over 85% CD8).

MiXCR was run by TCRdb on the 5' RACE reads, yielding one entry per CDR3 protein. Altogether about 50,000 distinct CDR3 sequences are present, roughly 7.4% being singletons, with the ten largest covering 40% to 45%. The junction had 4 bases not matched to a gene; V was cut back by 4 bases and J by 3 bases. CDR3 length: 15 amino acids. This clonotype was found a few times. Its antigen remains unidentified. This specimen was CD8+ T cells sorted from PBMCs, taken on the day of the first yellow fever vaccination. This rearrangement joins TRBV12-3 or TRBV12-4 to TRBJ2-5, with 11 nucleotides matching TRBD2. The clonotype comes from a man aged 18 to 29 who received the YFV17D yellow fever vaccine. The CDR3 nucleotides are TGTGCCAGCAGTTCAGTTAGCGGGGGGGAAGAGACCCAGTACTTC. It translates to CASSSVSGGEETQYF.